Shown below are 10 T cell receptor beta chains from a single sample sequenced in a study of T-cell memory formation after mild COVID-19. TCRdb reanalysed the 5' RACE reads using MiXCR and keeps one entry per CDR3 protein. The top ten clones hold around an eighth of a sample with more than 350,000 distinct CDR3 sequences, around 20% of them seen once. Specimen: PBMCs or a T cell subset sorted from them (not recorded which). These receptor sequences come from an adult woman who had mild COVID-19 (a few samples of this study predate the infection). Cell type and time point are not known.

This clonotype has just a few counts. The chain couples TRBV5-1 to TRBJ1-5; D possibly corresponds to TRBD1 (5 bases). V gave up 1 base and J gave up 6 bases, with 14 bases separating them. Germline lookup yields CDR1 SGHRS and CDR2 YFSETQ. The CDR3 covers 15 residues. This CDR3 is CASSLWGPGGQPQHF. The CDR3 DNA follows: TGCGCCAGCAGCTTGTGGGGCCCGGGAGGTCAGCCCCAGCATTTT.

V and J are TRBV27 and TRBJ1-2, with D uncertain. Germline V lookup: CDR1 MNHEY, CDR2 SMNVEV (reference sequence). The CDR3 consists of 15 residues. V was cut by 3 bases and J by 4 bases, with 15 bases left in between. CDR3 sequence reads: CASSFLQDGLYGYTF. The DNA for the CDR3 is TGTGCCAGCAGTTTCCTCCAGGACGGGCTCTATGGCTACACCTTC.

This clonotype turned up a few times. CDR3 bases: TGTGCCACCAGTATAGGGGGAGATGCTGACGAGCAGTACTTC. This gives the protein CATSIGGDADEQYF. This chain uses TRBV15 with TRBJ2-7; a possible D gene is TRBD1 (6 bases). CDR1 is LNHNV, CDR2 YYDKDF, per germline (reference sequence). The CDR3 loop spans 14 amino acids. Trimming removed 6 bases at V and 5 bases at J, with 17 bases between.

This clonotype was counted ten times or more. This chain uses TRBV12-3 or TRBV12-4 with TRBJ1-5, with a tentative D call TRBD1 (5 bases). Trimming removed 1 base at V and 7 bases at J, with 8 bases between. The CDR3 runs 13 residues. The chain's CDR3 is CASSLGGAQPQHF. The CDR3 DNA is TGTGCCAGCAGTTTAGGCGGGGCCCAGCCCCAGCATTTT.

This clonotype occurred a few times. As DNA, the CDR3 is TGCGCCAGCAGCTTAGGGACCACCTCGTACCAAGAGACCCAGTACTTC. It translates to CASSLGTTSYQETQYF. This rearrangement joins TRBV5-1 to TRBJ2-5, with D possibly called TRBD1 or TRBD2 (5 bases each). The germline V gene has CDR1 SGHRS and CDR2 YFSETQ. Trimming left V 2 bases short and J 0 bases short, with 14 bases between. The CDR3 extends over 16 amino acids. Filled out from reference TRBV5-1 and TRBJ2-5, the complete variable domain reads KAGVTQTPRYLIKTRGQQVTLSCSPISGHRSVSWYQQTPGQGLQFLFEYFSETQRNKGNFPGRFSGRQFSNSRSEMNVSTLELGDSALYLCASSLGTTSYQETQYFGPGTRLLVL.

The chain is built from TRBV7-2 and TRBJ2-7; 9 nucleotides agree with TRBD2. V was pared by 5 bases and J by 7 bases, with 6 bases of the junction left unmatched. This CDR3 is built from 13 residues. Germline CDR1 and CDR2: SGHTA and FQGNSA. CDR3 amino acids: CASSDRAGGEQYF. The CDR3 coding sequence is TGTGCCAGCAGCGACAGAGCGGGAGGTGAGCAGTACTTC.

V and J are TRBV27 and TRBJ1-4; no clear D gene. V gave up 1 base and J gave up 3 bases, with 9 bases separating them. CDR3 length: 15 residues. Looked up from germline, CDR1 is MNHEY and CDR2 is SMNVEV (reference sequence). The CDR3 bases are TGTGCCAGCAGTTTATATGGGTTGGCTAATGAAAAACTGTTTTTT. It specifies CASSLYGLANEKLFF.

This clonotype was observed a handful of times. This rearrangement joins TRBV20-1 to TRBJ2-7; possible D gene TRBD2, 7 bases. The CDR3 is 18 residues long. CDR1 and CDR2 from the germline V gene are DFQATT and SNEGSKA (reference sequence). Trimming removed 4 bases at V and 0 bases at J, with 25 bases between. This CDR3 is CSAIGLQSRRGASYEQYF. The CDR3 nucleotides read TGCAGTGCTATTGGACTCCAATCCCGTCGGGGGGCCTCCTACGAGCAGTACTTC.

This clonotype was seen more than once but under ten times. This chain connects TRBV12-3 or TRBV12-4 to TRBJ2-5; TRBD2 is a possible D gene (7 bases). V dropped 5 bases and J dropped 5 bases, with 18 bases sitting between them. The CDR3 is 15 residues long. CDR3 sequence (DNA): TGTGCCAGCAGTCCCTTGGGGGGGCCAGGCGAGACCCAGTACTTC. Protein: CASSPLGGPGETQYF.

The chain couples TRBV5-1 to TRBJ2-3, with TRBD2 identical over 9 bases. Germline assignment: CDR1 SGHRS and CDR2 YFSETQ. V was pared by 6 bases and J by 3 bases, with 11 bases of the junction left unmatched. CDR3 size: 16 residues. The CDR3 DNA sequence: TGCGCCAGCACCTCCCGGCTAGCGGGAATGACAGATACGCAGTATTTT. Its translation is CASTSRLAGMTDTQYF.